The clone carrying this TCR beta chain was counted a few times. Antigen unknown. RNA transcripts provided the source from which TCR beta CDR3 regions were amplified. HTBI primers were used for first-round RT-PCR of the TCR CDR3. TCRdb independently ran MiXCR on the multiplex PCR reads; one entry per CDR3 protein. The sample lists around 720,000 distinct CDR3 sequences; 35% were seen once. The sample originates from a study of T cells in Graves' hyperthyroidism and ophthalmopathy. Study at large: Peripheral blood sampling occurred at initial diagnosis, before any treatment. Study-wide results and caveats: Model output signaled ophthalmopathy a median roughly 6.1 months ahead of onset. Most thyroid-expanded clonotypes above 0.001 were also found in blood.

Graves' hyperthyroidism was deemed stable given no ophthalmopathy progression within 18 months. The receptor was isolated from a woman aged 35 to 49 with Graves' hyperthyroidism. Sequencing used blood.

CDR3: CASSFRGGPAGELFF. The CDR3 DNA reads as TGTGCCAGCAGCTTTCGAGGGGGGCCGGCCGGGGAGCTGTTTTTT. The V gene is TRBV7-2, the J gene TRBJ2-2; the D gene could be TRBD1 or TRBD2 (6 bases each). From germline, CDR1 is SGHTA and CDR2 FQGNSA. V gave up 3 bases and J gave up 6 bases, with 14 bases separating them. This CDR3 is 15 amino acids long.